The present TCR beta chain was sequenced within a study of technical replicates of blood from a few donors. TCRdb keeps only in-frame clones here, not all; method: immunoSEQ multiplex PCR. The sample yields around 70,000 clones, around 95% seen once. The V gene's germline CDR1 is SNHLY and CDR2 FYNNEI. This CDR3 spans 12 amino acids. V was cut by 6 bases and J by 5 bases, with 7 bases left in between. This clonotype was sampled from a human donor in good health. Sequences were obtained from T cells isolated from PBMCs. The chain couples TRBV2 to TRBJ2-2, with D perhaps matching TRBD1 (5 bases). The CDR3 here is CASRGDTGELFF. In DNA, the CDR3 is TGTGCCAGCAGAGGGGATACCGGGGAGCTGTTTTTT.